The next 10 T cell receptor beta chains were all read from a single sample in a study of CXCR3-negative and CXCR3-positive naive CD8 T cells. The study's findings and limits: Compared with CXCR3-negative naive cells, CXCR3-positive naive cells showed more hydrophobic TRB CDR3s.

These TCRs' antigens remain unknown. The authors made the TRB cDNA libraries by 5' RACE using UMI labels. TCRdb reprocessed the 5' RACE reads, keeping one entry per CDR3 protein, no DNA. The sample holds some 150,000 distinct CDR3 sequences. The sequenced sample consisted of naive CXCR3+ CD8+ T cells from blood. The subset here: CD45RO-CCR7+CD27+CD95- naive CD8+ T cells expressing CXCR3 (TNR3+). The receptors derive from a human donor in good health. Some clones in this sample may be carry-over from other donors' samples.

Here the CDR3 reads CASSPRDSFYGYTF. The chain couples TRBV13 to TRBJ1-2; TCRdb gives TRBD1 as the D gene, but with no DNA this cannot be confirmed. This CDR3 is built from 14 residues. Germline V lookup: CDR1 PRHDT, CDR2 FYEKMQ (reference sequence). Full variable domain (rest looked up from reference TRBV13 and TRBJ1-2): AAGVIQSPRHLIKEKRETATLKCYPIPRHDTVYWYQQGPGQDPQFLISFYEKMQSDKGSIPDRFSAQQFSDYHSELNMSSLELGDSALYFCASSPRDSFYGYTFGSGTRLTVV.

The gene calls are TRBV28 and TRBJ2-2. CDR3 length: 14 amino acids. CDR1 is MDHEN and CDR2 is SYDVKM in the germline V gene. The CDR3 sequence is CASSLYRVAGELFF.

This sequence joins TRBV4-3 and TRBJ2-2; TCRdb calls TRBD1, which cannot be checked without DNA. The CDR3 has 17 amino acids. CDR1 is LGHNA and CDR2 is YSLEER in the germline V gene. The CDR3 region is CASSQGTGEWLDGELFF.

The genes are TRBV29-1 and TRBJ2-1; TCRdb proposes TRBD2, but this gene call is untestable without DNA. Per the germline V gene, CDR1 is SQVTM and CDR2 is ANQGSEA. CDR3 length equals 14 residues. CDR3: CSVERDGLYNEQFF.

The chain carries TRBV29-1 and TRBJ1-1; there is no DNA to check the TCRdb D call of TRBD1. Germline V gives CDR1 SQVTM, CDR2 ANQGSEA. The CDR3 has 11 amino acids. This CDR3 is CSVVSGTAAFF.

J is TRBJ1-2 and V is TRBV7-9; TCRdb lists TRBD1, though no DNA is available to test this call. In germline, CDR1 is SEHNR, CDR2 FQNEAQ (reference sequence). The CDR3 length is 13 residues. The CDR3 sequence is CASSLGQGQGYTF.

The chain combines TRBV13 with TRBJ1-5. Germline V gives CDR1 PRHDT, CDR2 FYEKMQ (reference sequence). CDR3 size: 14 residues. This chain's CDR3 is CASSLGNWMQPQHF.

The chain is built from TRBV12-3 or TRBV12-4 and TRBJ2-5; the TCRdb call, TRBD1, lacks DNA for checking. This CDR3 region has 13 residues. The CDR3 sequence: CASTPGRQETQYF.

The V and J genes are TRBV21-1 and TRBJ1-5; the TCRdb D gene call, TRBD1, has no DNA to confirm it. TRBV21-1 is reported as a pseudogene. The CDR3 sequence is 15 residues long. The CDR3 reads CASSKGGRVRQPQHF.

V and J are TRBV5-1 and TRBJ2-7. CDR1 is SGHRS and CDR2 is YFSETQ in the germline V gene. This CDR3 region has 14 residues. The CDR3 reads CASSFAGVVSEQYF. The whole variable domain, filled in from reference TRBV5-1 and TRBJ2-7, reads KAGVTQTPRYLIKTRGQQVTLSCSPISGHRSVSWYQQTPGQGLQFLFEYFSETQRNKGNFPGRFSGRQFSNSRSEMNVSTLELGDSALYLCASSFAGVVSEQYFGPGTRLTVT.